A single sample is the source of the 21 T cell receptor beta chains below, sequenced in a study of shared clonotypes between healthy human individuals. Sequencing was performed with immunoSEQ multiplex PCR; in TCRdb, only in-frame clones are kept and a portion is missing. This sample has about 590,000 clones; roughly 96% occur once, and the top ten carry roughly 0.1%. CD45RO-negative CD8 cells positively selected for CCR7 made up the naive population, which excluded terminally differentiated effector memory CD45RA+ cells. Sequenced sample: naive CD8+ T cells sorted from blood. All receptors come from a woman in her 30s in good health.

J is TRBJ2-1 and V is TRBV29-1, with 9 bases that match TRBD2. With V trimmed by 2 bases and J by 3 bases, 11 bases remained unmatched. There are 17 residues in the CDR3. Germline CDR1 SQVTM, CDR2 ANQGSEA. DNA for the CDR3: TGCAGCGTTGAATGGCTCGGTTTAGCGGGAGTCTACAATGAGCAGTTCTTC. Residues: CSVEWLGLAGVYNEQFF.

This chain links TRBV5-5 with TRBJ2-7, with 13 bases identical to TRBD2. This CDR3 contains 18 residues. CDR1 is SGHKS and CDR2 is YYEKEE in the germline V gene (reference sequence). The ends lost 1 base at V and 0 bases at J; junction bases unmatched: 7. The CDR3 protein is CASSLRGLAGVSSYEQYF. The CDR3 DNA reads TGTGCCAGCAGCTTGCGCGGACTAGCGGGAGTTAGCTCCTACGAGCAGTACTTC.

The chain combines TRBV7-8 with TRBJ1-2; D possibly corresponds to TRBD1 (6 bases). Germline V CDR1 and CDR2: SGHVS, FQNEAQ. The CDR3 is made up of 13 amino acids. The V end was cut by 5 bases, the J end by 1 base, with 8 bases between. The CDR3 loop is CASSPDSNYGYTF. Here the CDR3 DNA reads TGTGCCAGCAGCCCGGACAGTAACTATGGCTACACCTTC.

This chain links TRBV11-2 with TRBJ2-2; TRBD2 agrees at 14 bases. Losses at the gene ends were 5 bases for V and 7 bases for J; bases not matched to a gene: 12. Germline V gene sequence: CDR1 SGHAT, CDR2 FQNNGV. This CDR3 is built from 18 residues. The CDR3 DNA follows: TGTGCCAGCAGCCAACACCCGACTAGCGGGAGGGCCGGCGGGGAGCTGTTTTTT. Amino acids: CASSQHPTSGRAGGELFF.

V is TRBV9 and J is TRBJ1-2; 10 positions match TRBD1. The CDR3 length is 16 residues. V shed 1 base and J 2 bases; nucleotides not matched to a gene: 5. CDR1 and CDR2 (germline): SGDLS, YYNGEE. CDR3 sequence reads: CASSVSLGQGNYGYTF. The CDR3 bases are TGTGCCAGCAGCGTATCCCTGGGACAGGGGAACTATGGCTACACCTTC.

The chain recombines TRBV27 with TRBJ2-7; the D is unclear. The CDR3 runs 15 residues. Germline V CDR1 and CDR2: MNHEY, SMNVEV (reference sequence). V was trimmed by 6 bases and J by 1 base, leaving 16 bases between them. CDR3 DNA: TGTGCCAGCAGCGGATACCTAGGAGAATCCTACGAGCAGTACTTC. As protein: CASSGYLGESYEQYF.

The V gene is TRBV19, the J gene TRBJ1-1, with D possibly matching TRBD1 (5 bases). The CDR3 runs 15 residues. V lost 6 bases and J lost 1, with 15 bases in between. Germline V gene sequence: CDR1 LNHDA, CDR2 SQIVND (reference sequence). The CDR3 DNA is TGTGCCAGTAGATCCCCGGGGAGGGGGAACACTGAAGCTTTCTTT. Translating it yields CASRSPGRGNTEAFF.

This chain joins TRBV13 and TRBJ2-1; 10 positions match TRBD1. Germline loops: CDR1 PRHDT, CDR2 FYEKMQ (reference sequence). The CDR3 length is 17 residues. J lost 0 bases, V lost 4 bases, and 6 bases had no gene match. CDR3 nucleotides: TGTGCCAGCAGCTCACCGGGACAGGGGACCTCCTACAATGAGCAGTTCTTC. Protein sequence: CASSSPGQGTSYNEQFF.

The rearrangement uses TRBV4-2 and TRBJ1-1, with no clear D. This CDR3 spans 14 amino acids. Per germline, CDR1 LGHNA and CDR2 YNFKEQ. V was shortened by 0 bases and J by 10 bases, with 15 bases between the two germline ends. CDR3 in amino acids: CASSQDWGIGVAFF. CDR3 sequence (DNA): TGTGCCAGCAGCCAAGACTGGGGAATTGGGGTAGCTTTCTTT.

The CDR3 DNA is TGTGCCAGCAGCTTAGGTGGAGAAAAACTGTTTTTT. It codes for CASSLGGEKLFF. The chain employs TRBV7-8 and TRBJ1-4; D is ambiguous. CDR3 length: 12 residues. From germline, CDR1 is SGHVS and CDR2 FQNEAQ. Trimming left V 1 base short and J 8 bases short, with 5 bases between.

This clone was seen just once. The CDR3 sequence: CASSNVGLGQGASPYSYNEQFF. Written as DNA, the CDR3 is TGTGCCAGCAGTAATGTTGGTTTAGGACAGGGGGCATCGCCTTACTCCTACAATGAGCAGTTCTTC. V is TRBV28 and J is TRBJ2-1; 11 bases map to TRBD1. The germline gives CDR1 MDHEN, CDR2 SYDVKM. The CDR3 runs 22 residues. Losses at the gene ends were 5 bases for V and 0 bases for J; bases not matched to a gene: 21.

The chain links TRBV28 to TRBJ2-7; the match to TRBD2 covers 7 bases. There are 16 residues in the CDR3. J was trimmed by 4 bases and V by 2 bases; bases with no gene match: 11. Germline V gene data show CDR1 as MDHEN and CDR2 as SYDVKM. The CDR3, as DNA: TGTGCCAGCAGTTTACCGGTGGGCGGGAGCATGTACGAGCAGTACTTC. This gives the protein CASSLPVGGSMYEQYF.

The gene calls are TRBV7-9 and TRBJ2-1; possibly TRBD1 for D (5 bases). This CDR3 comprises 13 residues. CDR1 and CDR2 (germline): SEHNR, FQNEAQ (reference sequence). V lost 4 bases to trimming and J lost 6 bases, with 10 bases between them. CDR3 region: CASSWTLSNEQFF. In DNA form, the CDR3 reads TGTGCCAGCAGCTGGACACTCTCCAATGAGCAGTTCTTC.

This clone is a singleton in its sample. This chain links TRBV30 with TRBJ2-7; D possibly uses TRBD1 or TRBD2 (6 bases each). V was clipped by 4 bases and J by 3 bases, with 19 bases between them. CDR3 length: 15 residues. Germline CDR1 and CDR2: GTSNPN and SVGIG (reference sequence). CDR3 sequence reads: CAWTKESGASYEQYF. The CDR3 nucleotides read TGTGCCTGGACGAAGGAATCGGGGGCAAGCTACGAGCAGTACTTC.

This clone was counted between two and nine times. V usage is TRBV4-2 and J usage is TRBJ1-5; no clear D gene. Deletions cut 0 bases from V and 7 bases from J, with 7 bases between. Looked up from germline, CDR1 is LGHNA and CDR2 is YNFKEQ. The CDR3 sequence is 13 residues long. CDR3 in DNA: TGTGCCAGCAGCCAAGATAAGGGACAGCCCCAGCATTTT. The encoded protein is CASSQDKGQPQHF.

The chain combines TRBV28 with TRBJ2-7, with TRBD2 identical over 12 bases. This CDR3 has 15 residues. The V and J ends lost 7 bases and 4 bases, in that order; junction bases with no gene match: 8. The germline CDR1 and CDR2 sequences are MDHEN and SYDVKM. This CDR3 reads CASIPRLAGEYEQYF. In nucleotides, the CDR3 is TGTGCCAGCATTCCGAGACTAGCGGGAGAATACGAGCAGTACTTC.

The chain joins TRBV9 to TRBJ2-3; 10 positions agree with TRBD2. Germline CDR1 is SGDLS and CDR2 is YYNGEE. Trimming cost V 4 bases and J 6 bases; bases outside gene matches: 8. The CDR3 has 15 residues. CDR3 DNA sequence: TGTGCCAGCAGCTCCAGCGGGAGGGCCCTCGATACGCAGTATTTT. Translating it yields CASSSSGRALDTQYF.

The V gene is TRBV27, the J gene TRBJ1-1; 8 positions agree with TRBD1. This CDR3 comprises 14 residues. Germline V gene lookup returns CDR1 MNHEY and CDR2 SMNVEV (reference sequence). With V trimmed by 6 bases and J by 5 bases, 8 bases remained unmatched. The CDR3 is CASSNTGGRTEAFF. The CDR3 nucleotides are TGTGCCAGCAGCAATACAGGGGGTCGAACTGAAGCTTTCTTT.

The chain joins TRBV5-4 to TRBJ1-6; no definite D call. Germline V CDR1 and CDR2: SGHNT, YYREEE (reference sequence). The V gene lost 0 bases and the J gene lost 9 bases, with 4 bases spanning the gap. The CDR3 loop spans 12 amino acids. For the CDR3, the DNA is TGTGCCAGCAGCTTGGTCGGTTCACCCCTCCACTTT. Translation gives CASSLVGSPLHF.

J is TRBJ2-7 and V is TRBV5-1; 9 nucleotides match TRBD1. Germline V gene data show CDR1 as SGHRS and CDR2 as YFSETQ. The V gene end was trimmed by 2 bases and the J gene end by 3 bases; junction bases not matched to a gene: 6. The CDR3 is 15 amino acids. Written as DNA, the CDR3 is TGCGCCAGCAGCTTCCTACAGGGGGCCGGCTACGAGCAGTACTTC. This encodes CASSFLQGAGYEQYF. Full variable domain (remainder filled in from reference TRBV5-1 and TRBJ2-7): KAGVTQTPRYLIKTRGQQVTLSCSPISGHRSVSWYQQTPGQGLQFLFEYFSETQRNKGNFPGRFSGRQFSNSRSEMNVSTLELGDSALYLCASSFLQGAGYEQYFGPGTRLTVT.

The chain joins TRBV27 to TRBJ2-7, with D unresolved. The CDR3 runs to 11 residues. The germline V gene encodes CDR1 MNHEY and CDR2 SMNVEV (reference sequence). Trimming took 4 bases from V and 13 from J, leaving 14 bases between them. The CDR3 sequence is CASSSGSSRYF. CDR3 DNA: TGTGCCAGCAGTTCAGGTTCTAGTCGTTACTTC.